This T cell receptor beta chain emerged from a study of Ad26.COV2.S vaccination and SARS-CoV-2 variants. Study information: Donor was in the COV1001 Ad26.COV2.S trial arm. Findings of the study overall: Researchers cautioned that TCR breadth and depth analyses may have underestimated total T cell responses. Substantial post-vaccination breadth of spike-specific CD8+ and CD4+ T cell responses was reported. The study found similar non-spike TCR breadth in vaccine and placebo recipients.

Per germline, CDR1 SGHDT and CDR2 YYEEEE. This CDR3 comprises 13 residues. The V and J ends lost 1 base and 2 bases respectively, with 6 bases between them. The assay was immunoSEQ multiplex PCR, and TCRdb's table has in-frame clones only and misses some. The data contain some 290,000 clones, 70% to 90% of them singletons. Treatment here: roughly 18 received Ad26.COV2.S at low or high dose, single or two shots; 5 received placebo; per-sample allocation not given. Sampling happened 63 days after the first vaccine or placebo injection. Of note for this clone: Its specificity is not known. Other DNA sequences in this sample translate to the same CDR3.

The chain combines TRBV5-6 with TRBJ1-2; D gene unclear. The sequence came from a person between 18 and 60 years old who received the Ad26.COV2.S COVID-19 vaccine or a placebo. The sequencing here drew on peripheral blood, taken in a trial of Ad26.COV2.S vaccine versus placebo. The CDR3 sequence is CASSLSGNYGYTF. Here the CDR3 DNA reads TGTGCCAGCAGCTTGAGTGGGAACTATGGCTACACCTTC.